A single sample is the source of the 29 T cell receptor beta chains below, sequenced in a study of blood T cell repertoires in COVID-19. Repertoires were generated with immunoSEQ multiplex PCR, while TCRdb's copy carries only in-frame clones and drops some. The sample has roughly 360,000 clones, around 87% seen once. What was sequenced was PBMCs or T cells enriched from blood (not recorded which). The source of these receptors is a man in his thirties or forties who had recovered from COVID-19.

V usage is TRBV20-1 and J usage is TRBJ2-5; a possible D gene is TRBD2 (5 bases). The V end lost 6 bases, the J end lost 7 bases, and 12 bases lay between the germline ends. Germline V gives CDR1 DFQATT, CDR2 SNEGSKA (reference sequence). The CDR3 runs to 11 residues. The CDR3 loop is CSAPDLRTQYF. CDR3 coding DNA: TGCAGTGCCCCGGACTTGCGGACCCAGTACTTC.

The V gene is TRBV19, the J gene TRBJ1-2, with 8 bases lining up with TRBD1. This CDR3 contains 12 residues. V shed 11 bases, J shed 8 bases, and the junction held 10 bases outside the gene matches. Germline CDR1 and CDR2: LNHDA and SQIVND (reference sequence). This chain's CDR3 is CASNDRGEGYTF. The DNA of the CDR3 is TGTGCCTCTAACGACAGGGGCGAAGGCTACACCTTC.

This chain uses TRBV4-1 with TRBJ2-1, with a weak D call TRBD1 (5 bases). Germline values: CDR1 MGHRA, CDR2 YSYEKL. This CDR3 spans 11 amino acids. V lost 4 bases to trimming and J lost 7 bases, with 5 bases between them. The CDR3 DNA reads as TGCGCCAGCAGCCGACAGAATGAGCAGTTCTTC. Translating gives CASSRQNEQFF.

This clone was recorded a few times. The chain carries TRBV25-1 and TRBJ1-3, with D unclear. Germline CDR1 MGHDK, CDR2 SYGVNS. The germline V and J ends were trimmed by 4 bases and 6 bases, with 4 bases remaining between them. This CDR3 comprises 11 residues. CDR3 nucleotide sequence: TGTGCCAGCAGTGCGGTAAACACCATATATTTT. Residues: CASSAVNTIYF.

The CDR3 DNA sequence: TGTGCCAGCAGCCTTAACGGACAGGGCGGTACCGATGAGCAGTTCTTC. Translated, it gives CASSLNGQGGTDEQFF. The chain combines TRBV7-8 with TRBJ2-1, with 8 bases identical to TRBD1. Germline loops: CDR1 SGHVS, CDR2 FQNEAQ. This CDR3 is 16 amino acids long. With 5 bases clipped from V and 8 bases from J, the junction kept 14 bases outside the gene matches.

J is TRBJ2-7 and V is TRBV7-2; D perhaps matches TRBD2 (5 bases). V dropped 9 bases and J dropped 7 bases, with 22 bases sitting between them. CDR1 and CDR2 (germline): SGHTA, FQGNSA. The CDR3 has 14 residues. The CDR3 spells CASQLGSASDEQYF. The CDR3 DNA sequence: TGTGCCAGTCAATTAGGTAGCGCCTCAGATGAGCAGTACTTC.

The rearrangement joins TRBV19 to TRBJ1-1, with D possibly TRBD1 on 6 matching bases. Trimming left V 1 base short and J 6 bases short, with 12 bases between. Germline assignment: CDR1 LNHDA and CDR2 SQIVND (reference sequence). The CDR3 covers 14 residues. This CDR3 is CASSIGGLSPEAFF. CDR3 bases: TGTGCCAGTAGTATAGGGGGGCTGAGCCCTGAAGCTTTCTTT.

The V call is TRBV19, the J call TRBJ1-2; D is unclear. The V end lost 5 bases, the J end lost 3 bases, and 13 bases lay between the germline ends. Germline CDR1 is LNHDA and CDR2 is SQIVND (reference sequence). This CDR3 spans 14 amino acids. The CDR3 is CASSWRHPDYGYTF. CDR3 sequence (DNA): TGTGCCAGTAGTTGGCGACATCCCGACTATGGCTACACCTTC.

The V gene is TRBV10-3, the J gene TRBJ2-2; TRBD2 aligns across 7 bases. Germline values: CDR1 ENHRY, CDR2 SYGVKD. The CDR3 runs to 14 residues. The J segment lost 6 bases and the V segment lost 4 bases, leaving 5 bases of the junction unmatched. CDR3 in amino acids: CAISGQAGAGELFF. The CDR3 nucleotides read TGTGCCATCAGTGGGCAGGCGGGGGCCGGGGAGCTGTTTTTT.

The CDR3 spells CSVSTNNEQFF. CDR3 nucleotides: TGCAGCGTTTCAACTAACAATGAGCAGTTCTTC. The V gene is TRBV29-1, the J gene TRBJ2-1; D unclear. Germline V lookup: CDR1 SQVTM, CDR2 ANQGSEA. Trimming shortened V by 5 bases and J by 5 bases, and 7 bases separated the two germline ends. The CDR3 totals 11 residues.

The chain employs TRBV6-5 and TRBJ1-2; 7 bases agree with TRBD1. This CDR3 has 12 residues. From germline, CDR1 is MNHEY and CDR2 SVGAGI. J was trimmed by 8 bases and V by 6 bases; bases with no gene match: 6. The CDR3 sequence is CASSGDSPGYTF. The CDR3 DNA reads TGTGCCAGCAGCGGGGACAGCCCCGGCTACACCTTC.

The CDR3 nucleotides are TGCGCCAGCAGCCAGGGGACTAGCGGGGTAGACGGGGAGCTGTTTTTT. It encodes CASSQGTSGVDGELFF. This sequence joins TRBV4-3 and TRBJ2-2; TRBD2 matches at 13 bases. V shed 3 bases and J 7 bases; nucleotides not matched to a gene: 5. Germline CDR1 and CDR2: LGHNA and YSLEER. The CDR3 is 16 amino acids.

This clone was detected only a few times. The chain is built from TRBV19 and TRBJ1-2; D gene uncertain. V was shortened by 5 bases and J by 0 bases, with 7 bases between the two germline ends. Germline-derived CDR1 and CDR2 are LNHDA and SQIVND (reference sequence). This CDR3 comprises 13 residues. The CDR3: CASSPGTNYGYTF. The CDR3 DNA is TGTGCCAGTAGTCCGGGAACTAACTATGGCTACACCTTC.

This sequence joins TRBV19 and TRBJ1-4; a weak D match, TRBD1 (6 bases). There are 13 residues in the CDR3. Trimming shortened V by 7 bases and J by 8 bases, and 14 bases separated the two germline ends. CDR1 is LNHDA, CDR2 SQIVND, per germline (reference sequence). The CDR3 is CASNPTGNEKLFF. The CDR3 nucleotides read TGTGCCAGTAACCCAACAGGGAACGAAAAACTGTTTTTT.

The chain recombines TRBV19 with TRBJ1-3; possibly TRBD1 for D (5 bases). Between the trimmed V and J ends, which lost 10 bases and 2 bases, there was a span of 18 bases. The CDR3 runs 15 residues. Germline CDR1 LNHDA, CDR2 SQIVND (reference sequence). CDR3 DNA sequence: TGTGCCACCTCATGGGCGGTGGGGCCTGGAAACACCATATATTTT. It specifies CATSWAVGPGNTIYF.

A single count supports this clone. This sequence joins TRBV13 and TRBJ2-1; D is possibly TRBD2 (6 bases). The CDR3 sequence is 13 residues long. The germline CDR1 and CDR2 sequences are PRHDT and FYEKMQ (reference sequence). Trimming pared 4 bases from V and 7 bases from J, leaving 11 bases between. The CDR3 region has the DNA TGTGCCAGCAGCTCCGGGACTTTAAATGAGCAGTTCTTC. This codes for CASSSGTLNEQFF.

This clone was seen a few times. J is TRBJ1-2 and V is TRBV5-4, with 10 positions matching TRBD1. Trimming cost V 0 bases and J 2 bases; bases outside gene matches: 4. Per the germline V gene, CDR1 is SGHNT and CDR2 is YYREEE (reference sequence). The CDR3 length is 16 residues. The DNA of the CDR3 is TGTGCCAGCAGCTTGGCCACGGGACAGGGGAACTATGGCTACACCTTC. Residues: CASSLATGQGNYGYTF.

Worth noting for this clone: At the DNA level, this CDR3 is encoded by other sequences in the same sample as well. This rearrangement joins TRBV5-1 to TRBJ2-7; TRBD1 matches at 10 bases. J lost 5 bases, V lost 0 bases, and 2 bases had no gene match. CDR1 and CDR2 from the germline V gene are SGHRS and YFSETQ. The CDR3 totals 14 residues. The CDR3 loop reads CASSLGQGADEQYF. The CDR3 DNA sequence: TGCGCCAGCAGCTTGGGACAGGGGGCGGACGAGCAGTACTTC. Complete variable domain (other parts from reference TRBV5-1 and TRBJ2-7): KAGVTQTPRYLIKTRGQQVTLSCSPISGHRSVSWYQQTPGQGLQFLFEYFSETQRNKGNFPGRFSGRQFSNSRSEMNVSTLELGDSALYLCASSLGQGADEQYFGPGTRLTVT.

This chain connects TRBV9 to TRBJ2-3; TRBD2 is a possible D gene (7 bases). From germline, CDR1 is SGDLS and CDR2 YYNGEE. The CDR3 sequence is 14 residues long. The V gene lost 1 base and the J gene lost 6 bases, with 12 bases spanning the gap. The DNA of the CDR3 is TGTGCCAGCAGCGTACGGACAGCGGGGGATACGCAGTATTTT. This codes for CASSVRTAGDTQYF. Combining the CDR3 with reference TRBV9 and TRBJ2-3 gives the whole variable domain DSGVTQTPKHLITATGQRVTLRCSPRSGDLSVYWYQQSLDQGLQFLIQYYNGEERAKGNILERFSAQQFPDLHSELNLSSLELGDSALYFCASSVRTAGDTQYFGPGTRLTVL.

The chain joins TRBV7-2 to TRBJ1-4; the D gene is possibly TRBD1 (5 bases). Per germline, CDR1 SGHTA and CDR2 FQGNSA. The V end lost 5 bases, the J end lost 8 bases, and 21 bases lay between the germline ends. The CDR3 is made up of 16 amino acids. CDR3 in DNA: TGTGCCAGCAGCCCGATACCGGGGAGGGGTGGGGAAAAACTGTTTTTT. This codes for CASSPIPGRGGEKLFF.

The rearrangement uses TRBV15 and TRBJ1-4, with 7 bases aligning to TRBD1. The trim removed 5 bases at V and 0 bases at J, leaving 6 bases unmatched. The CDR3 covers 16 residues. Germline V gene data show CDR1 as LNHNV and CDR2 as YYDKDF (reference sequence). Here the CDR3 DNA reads TGTGCCACCAGCTCCGACAGGGATGCAACTAATGAAAAACTGTTTTTT. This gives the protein CATSSDRDATNEKLFF. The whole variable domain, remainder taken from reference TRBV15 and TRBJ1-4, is DAMVIQNPRYQVTQFGKPVTLSCSQTLNHNVMYWYQQKSSQAPKLLFHYYDKDFNNEADTPDNFQSRRPNTSFCFLDIRSPGLGDTAMYLCATSSDRDATNEKLFFGSGTQLSVL.

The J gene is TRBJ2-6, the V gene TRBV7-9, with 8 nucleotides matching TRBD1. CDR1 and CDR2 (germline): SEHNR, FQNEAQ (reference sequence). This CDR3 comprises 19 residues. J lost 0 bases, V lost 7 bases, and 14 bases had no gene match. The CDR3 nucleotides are TGTGCCAGCATCGGGGTCGGACAGGGTACCCTCTCTGGGGCCAACGTCCTGACTTTC. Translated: CASIGVGQGTLSGANVLTF.

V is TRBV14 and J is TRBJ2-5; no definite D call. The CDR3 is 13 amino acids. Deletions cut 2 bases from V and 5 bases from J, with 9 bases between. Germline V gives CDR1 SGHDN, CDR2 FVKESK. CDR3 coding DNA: TGTGCCAGCAGCCAAAGACTGGCGGAGACCCAGTACTTC. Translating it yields CASSQRLAETQYF.

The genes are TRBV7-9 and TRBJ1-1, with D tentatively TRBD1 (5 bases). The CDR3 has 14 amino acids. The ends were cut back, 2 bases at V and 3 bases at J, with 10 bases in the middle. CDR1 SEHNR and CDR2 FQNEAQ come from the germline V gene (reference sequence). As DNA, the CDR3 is TGTGCCAGCAGCTTATCGCGGGGGGACACTGAAGCTTTCTTT. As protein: CASSLSRGDTEAFF.

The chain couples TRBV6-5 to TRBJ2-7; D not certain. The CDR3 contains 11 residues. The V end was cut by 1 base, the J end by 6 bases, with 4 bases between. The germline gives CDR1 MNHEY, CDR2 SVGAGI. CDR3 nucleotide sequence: TGTGCCAGCAGTTACTTTAGCGAGCAGTACTTC. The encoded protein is CASSYFSEQYF.

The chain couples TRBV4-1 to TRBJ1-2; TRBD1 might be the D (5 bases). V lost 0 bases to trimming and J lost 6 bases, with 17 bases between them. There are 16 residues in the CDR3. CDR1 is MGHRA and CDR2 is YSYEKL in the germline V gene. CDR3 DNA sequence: TGCGCCAGCAGCCAAGATCTGGGGACTTGGGGCGATGGCTACACCTTC. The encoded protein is CASSQDLGTWGDGYTF.

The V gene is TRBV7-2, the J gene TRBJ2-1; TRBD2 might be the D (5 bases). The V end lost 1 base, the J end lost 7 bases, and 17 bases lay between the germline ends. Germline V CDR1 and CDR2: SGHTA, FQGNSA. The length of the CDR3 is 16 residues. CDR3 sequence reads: CASSLVFRGATNEQFF. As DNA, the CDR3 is TGTGCCAGCAGCTTAGTCTTCCGGGGAGCGACTAATGAGCAGTTCTTC.

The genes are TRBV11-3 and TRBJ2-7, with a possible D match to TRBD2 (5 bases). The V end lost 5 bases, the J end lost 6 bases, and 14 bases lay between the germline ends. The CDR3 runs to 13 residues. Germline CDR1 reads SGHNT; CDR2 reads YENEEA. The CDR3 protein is CASSRAPRGEQYF. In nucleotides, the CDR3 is TGTGCCAGCAGCCGGGCCCCTCGGGGCGAGCAGTACTTC.

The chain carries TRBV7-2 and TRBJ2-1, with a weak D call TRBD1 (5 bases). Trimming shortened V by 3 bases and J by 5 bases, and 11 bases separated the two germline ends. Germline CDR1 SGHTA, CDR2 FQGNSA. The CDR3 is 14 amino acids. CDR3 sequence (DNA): TGTGCCAGCAGCTTTCCAGGGTCCCACAATGAGCAGTTCTTC. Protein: CASSFPGSHNEQFF.